Below are 13 T cell receptor beta chains sequenced from a single sample in a study of blood T cell repertoires in COVID-19. Sequencing was performed with immunoSEQ multiplex PCR; in TCRdb, only in-frame clones are kept and a portion is missing. The profile shows hundreds of thousands of clones, around 86% of them singletons. The sequencing input was peripheral blood. These receptors were taken from a woman aged 25 to 39 with active or convalescent COVID-19.

The rearrangement joins TRBV18 to TRBJ2-1; tentative D call: TRBD1 (6 bases). Trimming took off 3 bases at V and 0 bases at J, with 15 bases between the two ends. Germline V gene data show CDR1 as KGHSH and CDR2 as LQKENI. The CDR3 spans 17 residues. The CDR3 bases are TGTGCCAGCTCACCCCACAGGGATCCCAGCTCCTACAATGAGCAGTTCTTC. Translation: CASSPHRDPSSYNEQFF. Complete variable domain (other parts from reference TRBV18 and TRBJ2-1): NAGVMQNPRHLVRRRGQEARLRCSPMKGHSHVYWYRQLPEEGLKFMVYLQKENIIDESGMPKERFSAEFPKEGPSILRIQQVVRGDSAAYFCASSPHRDPSSYNEQFFGPGTRLTVL.

The chain joins TRBV11-2 to TRBJ1-5, with 11 bases matching TRBD1. V shed 5 bases and J 6 bases; nucleotides not matched to a gene: 9. Per the germline V gene, CDR1 is SGHAT and CDR2 is FQNNGV. The CDR3 runs 16 residues. The DNA of the CDR3 is TGTGCCAGCAGCCCCGGGACAGGGGGTCGGGGTCAGCCCCAGCATTTT. It specifies CASSPGTGGRGQPQHF.

This clone has more than one count but fewer than ten. The chain combines TRBV5-1 with TRBJ2-1, with 7 bases fitting TRBD2. The CDR3 has 16 residues. Losses at the gene ends were 4 bases for V and 8 bases for J; bases not matched to a gene: 15. Germline lookup yields CDR1 SGHRS and CDR2 YFSETQ. CDR3 sequence: CASSPGPRGKSHEQFF. CDR3 in DNA: TGCGCCAGCAGCCCAGGACCGCGGGGGAAAAGCCATGAGCAGTTCTTC.

The chain recombines TRBV5-5 with TRBJ2-5; 8 bases match TRBD1. The CDR3 is 14 amino acids. Germline CDR1 SGHKS, CDR2 YYEKEE (reference sequence). V shed 3 bases, J shed 2 bases, and the junction held 3 bases outside the gene matches. The CDR3, as DNA: TGTGCCAGCAGCTGGGGGACAGGACAAGAGACCCAGTACTTC. Its protein product is CASSWGTGQETQYF.

The chain employs TRBV5-1 and TRBJ2-7; 7 nucleotides agree with TRBD1. J lost 2 bases, V lost 0 bases, and 14 bases had no gene match. This CDR3 comprises 18 residues. CDR1 and CDR2 (germline): SGHRS, YFSETQ. The CDR3, as DNA: TGCGCCAGCAGCTTGGGACAGGGATTACTACTACGCGCCTACGAGCAGTACTTC. This translates into CASSLGQGLLLRAYEQYF. The complete variable domain, with remaining parts taken from reference TRBV5-1 and TRBJ2-7, reads KAGVTQTPRYLIKTRGQQVTLSCSPISGHRSVSWYQQTPGQGLQFLFEYFSETQRNKGNFPGRFSGRQFSNSRSEMNVSTLELGDSALYLCASSLGQGLLLRAYEQYFGPGTRLTVT.

The V and J genes are TRBV29-1 and TRBJ1-1; a possible D gene is TRBD1 (5 bases). There are 14 residues in the CDR3. Germline V gene data show CDR1 as SQVTM and CDR2 as ANQGSEA. V lost 3 bases and J lost 3, with 14 bases in between. CDR3 nucleotides: TGCAGCGTTGACAGGGTCGGTACCGACACTGAAGCTTTCTTT. This sequence encodes CSVDRVGTDTEAFF.

This chain links TRBV7-9 with TRBJ1-3, with D maybe TRBD1 (6 bases). The ends were cut back, 3 bases at V and 6 bases at J, with 9 bases in the middle. CDR3 length equals 13 residues. Per the germline V gene, CDR1 is SEHNR and CDR2 is FQNEAQ (reference sequence). CDR3 sequence reads: CASSLGAPNTIYF. Here the CDR3 DNA reads TGTGCCAGCAGCTTGGGGGCACCAAACACCATATATTTT. Full variable domain (missing parts from reference TRBV7-9 and TRBJ1-3): DTGVSQNPRHKITKRGQNVTFRCDPISEHNRLYWYRQTLGQGPEFLTYFQNEAQLEKSRLLSDRFSAERPKGSFSTLEIQRTEQGDSAMYLCASSLGAPNTIYFGEGSWLTVV.

Written as DNA, the CDR3 is TGTGCCTGGAGAACAGGACTAGCGGGGTGGTCTGGCAATGAGCAGTTCTTC. Amino acids: CAWRTGLAGWSGNEQFF. This rearrangement joins TRBV30 to TRBJ2-1, with 12 bases aligning to TRBD2. In germline, CDR1 is GTSNPN, CDR2 SVGIG (reference sequence). The CDR3 is 17 amino acids. The trim removed 3 bases at V and 6 bases at J, leaving 12 bases unmatched.

Written as DNA, the CDR3 is TGTGCCAGTAGGCCCACAGGGGGTATCGAGGAGACCCAGTACTTC. Its translation is CASRPTGGIEETQYF. This sequence joins TRBV19 and TRBJ2-5, with 8 bases aligning to TRBD1. The CDR3 totals 15 residues. Trimming at V came to 6 bases and at J to 5 bases, leaving 11 bases not matched to a gene. Per the germline V gene, CDR1 is LNHDA and CDR2 is SQIVND (reference sequence).

The chain combines TRBV9 with TRBJ2-1; a possible D gene is TRBD2 (6 bases). V was pared by 0 bases and J by 4 bases, with 8 bases between. This CDR3 comprises 14 residues. Germline V gene data show CDR1 as SGDLS and CDR2 as YYNGEE. The CDR3 region is CASSVEAGYNEQFF. The CDR3 DNA follows: TGTGCCAGCAGCGTAGAGGCGGGGTACAATGAGCAGTTCTTC. Looking up the rest from reference TRBV9 and TRBJ2-1 gives the full variable domain: DSGVTQTPKHLITATGQRVTLRCSPRSGDLSVYWYQQSLDQGLQFLIQYYNGEERAKGNILERFSAQQFPDLHSELNLSSLELGDSALYFCASSVEAGYNEQFFGPGTRLTVL.

The chain uses TRBV12-3 or TRBV12-4 and TRBJ1-2; 7 bases are shared with TRBD1. The CDR3 spans 13 residues. The V and J ends lost 6 bases and 3 bases, in that order; junction bases with no gene match: 4. As DNA, the CDR3 is TGTGCCAGCAGGGCCGGGACAGACTATGGCTACACCTTC. This gives the protein CASRAGTDYGYTF.

The chain employs TRBV5-4 and TRBJ1-2; 7 bases agree with TRBD1. This CDR3 region has 15 residues. With 0 bases clipped from V and 8 bases from J, the junction kept 10 bases outside the gene matches. Germline CDR1 is SGHNT and CDR2 is YYREEE (reference sequence). The CDR3 DNA sequence: TGTGCCAGCAGCTTGGGACAGGGAATTGTTCGAGGCTACACCTTC. Protein: CASSLGQGIVRGYTF.

This chain links TRBV18 with TRBJ1-6; D unclear. The CDR3 length is 12 residues. Germline V gene lookup returns CDR1 KGHSH and CDR2 LQKENI. V was clipped by 3 bases and J by 10 bases, with 7 bases between them. The CDR3 sequence: CASSPPGSPLHF. The CDR3 DNA is TGTGCCAGCTCACCGCCGGGGTCACCCCTCCACTTT.